This T cell receptor beta chain comes out of a study of cytomegalovirus exposure and HLA in healthy donors. Study results and limitations: In an earlier analysis, about 87% or about 30%: the productive usage of most TCR beta V segments. Association of a missense DCLRE1C variant with TCR beta V- and J-gene trimming was reported in a later analysis. TCR beta chains numbering more than 150 were designated cytomegalovirus-associated. The only immune exposure information that was available was CMV serostatus.

V lost 3 bases and J lost 4, with 12 bases in between. The germline V gene has CDR1 MNHEY and CDR2 SMNVEV (reference sequence). There are 14 residues in the CDR3. Details on this clone: Antigen: not known.

The study ran its PCR with 60 Vbeta and 13 Jbeta primers. The table came from immunoSEQ multiplex PCR; TCRdb's copy has only in-frame clones and leaves some out. The sample gives roughly 120,000 clones, approximately 80% of which show up once; 3.9% is in the top ten. The origin of this receptor is a woman aged 25 to 39 in good health and CMV-seronegative. The sequenced sample was PBMCs. This chain uses TRBV27 with TRBJ1-1, with D hard to call. The CDR3 DNA follows: TGTGCCAGCAGTTTGGCCACAGTCCCCACTGAAGCTTTCTTT. Translated, it gives CASSLATVPTEAFF.